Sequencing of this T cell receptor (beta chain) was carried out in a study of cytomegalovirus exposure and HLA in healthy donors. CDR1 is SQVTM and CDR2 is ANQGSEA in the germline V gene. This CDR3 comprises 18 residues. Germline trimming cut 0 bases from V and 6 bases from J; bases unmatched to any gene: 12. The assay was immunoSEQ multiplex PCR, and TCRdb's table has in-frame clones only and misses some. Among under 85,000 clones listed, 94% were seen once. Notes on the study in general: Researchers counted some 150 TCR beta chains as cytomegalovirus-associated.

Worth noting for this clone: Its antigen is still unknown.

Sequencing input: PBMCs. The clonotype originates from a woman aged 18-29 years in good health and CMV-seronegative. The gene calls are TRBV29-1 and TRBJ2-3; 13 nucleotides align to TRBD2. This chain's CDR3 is CSVEEGVGTSGVTDTQYF. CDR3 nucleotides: TGCAGCGTTGAAGAAGGGGTCGGGACTAGCGGGGTAACCGATACGCAGTATTTT.